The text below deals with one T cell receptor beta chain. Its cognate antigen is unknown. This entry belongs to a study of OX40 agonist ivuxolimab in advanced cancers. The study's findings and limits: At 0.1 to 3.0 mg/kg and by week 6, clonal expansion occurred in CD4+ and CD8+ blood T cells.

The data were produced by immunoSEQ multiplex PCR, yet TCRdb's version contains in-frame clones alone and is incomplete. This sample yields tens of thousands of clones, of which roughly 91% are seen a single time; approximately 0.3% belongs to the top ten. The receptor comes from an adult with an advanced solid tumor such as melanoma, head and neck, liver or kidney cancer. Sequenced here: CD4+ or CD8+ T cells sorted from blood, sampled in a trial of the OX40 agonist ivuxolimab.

CDR3: CASSPQANTGELFF. The CDR3 DNA is TGTGCCAGCAGTCCCCAGGCGAACACCGGGGAGCTGTTTTTT. V usage is TRBV28 and J usage is TRBJ2-2; D is unresolved. The CDR3 runs 14 residues. The V gene lost 5 bases and the J gene lost 0 bases, with 7 bases spanning the gap. CDR1 and CDR2 (germline): MDHEN, SYDVKM.